This T cell receptor (beta chain) was found in a study of tumor and adjacent non-tumor tissue in lung cancer. Study-wide findings and caveats: Top 100 clones took a larger repertoire share in normal lung. Significantly higher TCR diversity was found in tumor than normal lung. Shorter survival was associated with higher TCR diversity in tumors.

This sample's RNA came from whole unsorted tissue. Newly diagnosed lung cancer patients had thoracic surgery in China, August–late 2014, without prior chemotherapy. Germline V gives CDR1 MNHNY, CDR2 SVGAGI (reference sequence). This CDR3 comprises 13 residues. Three rounds of nested PCR, following a modified ARM-PCR protocol, produced the TCRbeta library. TCRdb reprocessed the multiplex PCR reads with MiXCR, giving one entry per CDR3 protein. The sample carries 120,000 to 150,000 distinct CDR3 sequences, approximately 72% recorded once. This clonotype is a singleton in its sample. No antigen is known for it. The germline gene is not matched at one end of the junction; a read error may be the cause.

This clonotype was sampled from a man in his sixties with small cell lung cancer. This chain connects TRBV6-6 to TRBJ1-2; D is undetermined. Sequencing used lung tumor tissue. CDR3 nucleotide sequence: TGTGCCAACACGACCACGAATAACTATGGTTACACCTTC. This sequence encodes CANTTTNNYGYTF.